The T cell receptor beta chain under discussion was sequenced for a study of blood T cell repertoires in COVID-19. Study background: There were acute and convalescent COVID-19 samples, and they came from the United States, Italy and Spain.

Trimming stripped 3 bases from V and 0 bases from J, with 13 bases between. Germline V gives CDR1 MNHEY, CDR2 SVGEGT. This CDR3 has 16 amino acids. Method: immunoSEQ multiplex PCR; TCRdb's copy keeps in-frame clones and lacks some. Here the sample spans roughly 160,000 clones, 80% to 90% being singletons. The material sequenced was peripheral blood. The chain carries TRBV6-2 or TRBV6-3 and TRBJ2-3, with a possible D match to TRBD1 (5 bases). This clonotype was obtained from a woman older than 75 with COVID-19, enrolled during active disease. The CDR3 sequence: CASSYGAASSTDTQYF. Written as DNA, the CDR3 is TGTGCCAGCAGTTATGGGGCAGCTTCTAGCACAGATACGCAGTATTTT.